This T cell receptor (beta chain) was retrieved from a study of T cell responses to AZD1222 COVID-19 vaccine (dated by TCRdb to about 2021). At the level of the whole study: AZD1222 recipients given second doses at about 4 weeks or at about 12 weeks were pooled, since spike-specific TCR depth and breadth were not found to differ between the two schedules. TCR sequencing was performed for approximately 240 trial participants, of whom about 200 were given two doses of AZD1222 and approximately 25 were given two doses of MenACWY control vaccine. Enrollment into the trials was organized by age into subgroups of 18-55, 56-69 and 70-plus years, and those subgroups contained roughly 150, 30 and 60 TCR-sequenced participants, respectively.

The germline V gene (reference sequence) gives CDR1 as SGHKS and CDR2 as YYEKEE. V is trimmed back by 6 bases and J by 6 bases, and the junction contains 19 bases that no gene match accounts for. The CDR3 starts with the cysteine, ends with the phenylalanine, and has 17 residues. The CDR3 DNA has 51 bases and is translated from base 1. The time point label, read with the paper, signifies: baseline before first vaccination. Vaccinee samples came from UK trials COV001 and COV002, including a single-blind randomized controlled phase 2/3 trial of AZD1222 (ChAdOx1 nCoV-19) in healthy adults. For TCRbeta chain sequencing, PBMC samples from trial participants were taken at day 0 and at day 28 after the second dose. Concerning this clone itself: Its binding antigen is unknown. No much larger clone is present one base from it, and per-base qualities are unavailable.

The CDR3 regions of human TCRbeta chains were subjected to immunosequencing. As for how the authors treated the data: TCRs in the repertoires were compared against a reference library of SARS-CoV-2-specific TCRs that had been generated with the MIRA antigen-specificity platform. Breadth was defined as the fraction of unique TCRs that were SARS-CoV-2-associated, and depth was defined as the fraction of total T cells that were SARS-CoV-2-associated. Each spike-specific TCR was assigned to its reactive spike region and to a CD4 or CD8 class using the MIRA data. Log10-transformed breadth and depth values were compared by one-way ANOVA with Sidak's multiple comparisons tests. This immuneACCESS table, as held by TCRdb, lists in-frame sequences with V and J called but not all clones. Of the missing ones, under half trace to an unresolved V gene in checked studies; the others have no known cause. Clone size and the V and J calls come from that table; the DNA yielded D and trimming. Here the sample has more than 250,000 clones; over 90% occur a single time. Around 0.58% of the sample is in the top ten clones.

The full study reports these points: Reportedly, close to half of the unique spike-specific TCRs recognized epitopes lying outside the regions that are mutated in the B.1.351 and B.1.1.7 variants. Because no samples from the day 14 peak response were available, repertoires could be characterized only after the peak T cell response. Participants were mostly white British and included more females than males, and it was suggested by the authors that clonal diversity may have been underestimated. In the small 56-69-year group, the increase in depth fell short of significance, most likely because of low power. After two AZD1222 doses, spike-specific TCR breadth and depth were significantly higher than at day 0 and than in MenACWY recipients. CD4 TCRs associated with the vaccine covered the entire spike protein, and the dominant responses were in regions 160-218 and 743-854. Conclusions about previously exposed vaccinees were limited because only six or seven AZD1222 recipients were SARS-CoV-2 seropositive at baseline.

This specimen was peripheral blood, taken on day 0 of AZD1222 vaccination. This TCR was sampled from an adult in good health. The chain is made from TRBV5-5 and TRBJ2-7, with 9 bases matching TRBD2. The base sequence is TGTGCCAGCACAGCTAGCCCTTTGGTAGCGGGAGCCATCGAGCAGTACTTC. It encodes CASTASPLVAGAIEQYF. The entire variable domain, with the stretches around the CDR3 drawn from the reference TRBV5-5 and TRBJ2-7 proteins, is DAGVTQSPTHLIKTRGQQVTLRCSPISGHKSVSWYQQVLGQGPQFIFQYYEKEERGRGNFPDRFSARQFPNYSSELNVNALLLGDSALYLCASTASPLVAGAIEQYFGPGTRLTVT.